These 22 T cell receptor beta chains were all obtained from the same sample, sequenced in a study of CD8 T cells in ankylosing spondylitis. A single record per CDR3 protein comes from TCRdb applying MiXCR to the 5' RACE reads. The sample has some 300,000 distinct CDR3 sequences; around 21% are singletons. The sequencing sample was made of blood, either unsorted or a sorted T cell fraction (not recorded which). These receptors were collected from a female donor with ankylosing spondylitis or in good health (not recorded which).

This clonotype has a handful of counts. The genes are TRBV7-8 and TRBJ2-1, with TRBD2 matching 13 bases. The CDR3 has 15 residues. Trimming cost V 5 bases and J 9 bases; bases outside gene matches: 7. Germline V CDR1 and CDR2: SGHVS, FQNEAQ. The DNA for the CDR3 is TGTGCCAGCAGCCCCGGACTAGCGGGAGAGGGTGAGCAGTTCTTC. Residues: CASSPGLAGEGEQFF.

The rearrangement links TRBV5-6 to TRBJ2-3; 9 bases map to TRBD1. Trimming removed 4 bases from V and 2 bases from J; junction bases left unmatched: 8. This CDR3 spans 16 amino acids. In germline, CDR1 is SGHDT, CDR2 YYEEEE. CDR3 amino acids: CASSAGQGRFTDTQYF. The CDR3, as DNA: TGTGCCAGCAGCGCCGGACAGGGGCGATTCACAGATACGCAGTATTTT.

This clonotype was recorded a few times. V and J are TRBV20-1 and TRBJ1-4; D may be TRBD1 (6 bases). This CDR3 has 15 residues. Trimming shortened V by 6 bases and J by 0 bases, and 14 bases separated the two germline ends. Germline V CDR1 and CDR2: DFQATT, SNEGSKA (reference sequence). The CDR3: CSATDRRATNEKLFF. In DNA, the CDR3 is TGCAGTGCCACAGACAGGAGAGCAACTAATGAAAAACTGTTTTTT.

The chain uses TRBV20-1 and TRBJ2-7; maybe TRBD1 (6 bases). The length of the CDR3 is 13 residues. Trimming removed 2 bases from V and 2 bases from J, with 10 bases in between. Germline CDR1 is DFQATT and CDR2 is SNEGSKA (reference sequence). The CDR3, as DNA: TGCAGTGCTAGAATAGGGGGAGCCTACGAGCAGTACTTC. Amino acids: CSARIGGAYEQYF.

The rearrangement joins TRBV20-1 to TRBJ2-1, with TRBD2 matching 12 bases. The CDR3 spans 15 residues. CDR1 is DFQATT, CDR2 SNEGSKA, per germline (reference sequence). The J segment lost 9 bases and the V segment lost 3 bases, leaving 9 bases of the junction unmatched. The CDR3 loop is CSARTGLAGRGEQFF. In DNA form, the CDR3 reads TGCAGTGCTAGGACCGGACTAGCGGGAAGGGGTGAGCAGTTCTTC.

This clonotype turned up a few times. The J gene is TRBJ2-1, the V gene TRBV7-3, with D tentatively TRBD2 (5 bases). V dropped 4 bases and J dropped 9 bases, with 13 bases sitting between them. Germline V lookup: CDR1 SGHTA, CDR2 FQGTGA. This CDR3 has 13 residues. CDR3 sequence reads: CASSSRTGGEQFF. Here the CDR3 DNA reads TGTGCCAGCAGCTCCAGGACTGGTGGTGAGCAGTTCTTC.

This chain joins TRBV20-1 and TRBJ2-3, with a tentative D call TRBD2 (5 bases). V lost 5 bases to trimming and J lost 2 bases, with 17 bases between them. The germline V gene encodes CDR1 DFQATT and CDR2 SNEGSKA (reference sequence). The CDR3 covers 15 residues. As DNA, the CDR3 is TGCAGTGCTCCCCCACTAGGGTCTTACACAGATACGCAGTATTTT. It specifies CSAPPLGSYTDTQYF.

This clonotype was counted once. The V and J genes are TRBV20-1 and TRBJ2-1, with D perhaps TRBD2 (6 bases). The CDR3 extends over 16 amino acids. Per the germline V gene, CDR1 is DFQATT and CDR2 is SNEGSKA (reference sequence). Trimming pared 3 bases from V and 8 bases from J, leaving 23 bases between. The CDR3, as DNA: TGCAGTGCTAGGGGTCTGGCGGGGCGGGCGAAGGATGAGCAGTTCTTC. Translating gives CSARGLAGRAKDEQFF.

The gene calls are TRBV7-9 and TRBJ2-5, with D perhaps TRBD2 (5 bases). V lost 6 bases and J lost 0, with 17 bases in between. This CDR3 has 16 residues. Per germline, CDR1 SEHNR and CDR2 FQNEAQ (reference sequence). CDR3: CASRRGQTTYQETQYF. The CDR3 DNA follows: TGTGCCAGCAGGAGAGGGCAGACCACGTACCAAGAGACCCAGTACTTC.

This chain links TRBV7-9 with TRBJ1-3; tentatively, D is TRBD1 (6 bases). Trimming stripped 5 bases from V and 2 bases from J, with 16 bases between. CDR1 SEHNR and CDR2 FQNEAQ come from the germline V gene (reference sequence). CDR3 size: 16 residues. CDR3 region: CASSPTDRPAGNTIYF. The CDR3 DNA follows: TGTGCCAGCAGCCCAACCGACAGGCCGGCTGGAAACACCATATATTTT.

The V gene is TRBV20-1, the J gene TRBJ2-3; no firm D call. Germline V gene data show CDR1 as DFQATT and CDR2 as SNEGSKA (reference sequence). V shed 3 bases and J shed 8 bases, with 15 bases lying between them. CDR3 length: 13 amino acids. CDR3 coding DNA: TGCAGTGCTAGCGAAAGCCCCTTCCTTACGCAGTATTTT. This gives the protein CSASESPFLTQYF.

The chain combines TRBV5-6 with TRBJ1-4; D may be TRBD1 (6 bases). Trimming took off 4 bases at V and 8 bases at J, with 9 bases between the two ends. There are 12 residues in the CDR3. Germline lookup yields CDR1 SGHDT and CDR2 YYEEEE. CDR3 nucleotides: TGTGCCAGCAGCGGTACAGGGGAAAAACTGTTTTTT. The encoded protein is CASSGTGEKLFF.

This clonotype was recorded a few times. This sequence joins TRBV7-2 and TRBJ1-4; D unclear. The CDR3 loop spans 16 amino acids. V was pared by 1 base and J by 2 bases, with 11 bases between. From germline, CDR1 is SGHTA and CDR2 FQGNSA. In DNA, the CDR3 is TGTGCCAGCAGCTTAGTGGGAACAATGACTAATGAAAAACTGTTTTTT. It codes for CASSLVGTMTNEKLFF.

This clonotype has only a few counts. The J gene is TRBJ2-7, the V gene TRBV30, with D perhaps matching TRBD2 (6 bases). Germline V CDR1 and CDR2: GTSNPN, SVGIG (reference sequence). The length of the CDR3 is 14 residues. Trimming left V 4 bases short and J 2 bases short, with 15 bases between. The CDR3 DNA reads as TGTGCCTGGACACCCGGGACTCCTCCCTACGAGCAGTACTTC. This sequence encodes CAWTPGTPPYEQYF. Supplemented by reference TRBV30 and TRBJ2-7, the full variable domain reads SQTIHQWPATLVQPVGSPLSLECTVEGTSNPNLYWYRQAAGRGLQLLFYSVGIGQISSEVPQNLSASRPQDRQFILSSKKLLLSDSGFYLCAWTPGTPPYEQYFGPGTRLTVT.

This clonotype showed up just a few times. CDR3 bases: TGTGCCAGTTTACCGAGGACAGGGGCTTCGGATACGCAGTATTTT. It yields the protein CASLPRTGASDTQYF. V and J are TRBV19 and TRBJ2-3; 9 positions agree with TRBD1. Germline lookup yields CDR1 LNHDA and CDR2 SQIVND (reference sequence). V dropped 8 bases and J dropped 6; count of bases not matched to a gene: 12. This CDR3 contains 15 residues.

The chain combines TRBV12-5 with TRBJ2-1; 13 bases line up with TRBD2. The germline gives CDR1 LGHNT, CDR2 FRNRAP. The CDR3 sequence is 19 residues long. Unmatched junction bases numbered 7, after V lost 2 bases and J lost 0 bases. CDR3 DNA: TGTGCTAGTGGTTTGCTTCCTCGGACTAGCGGGAGCTCCTACAATGAGCAGTTCTTC. Its protein product is CASGLLPRTSGSSYNEQFF.

The chain recombines TRBV28 with TRBJ2-1, with D tentatively TRBD1 (6 bases). The V and J ends lost 10 bases and 6 bases respectively, with 16 bases between them. Germline CDR1 MDHEN, CDR2 SYDVKM. CDR3 length: 13 residues. Here the CDR3 DNA reads TGTGCCACCCGTCGTCCAGGGGTCAATGAGCAGTTCTTC. Its translation is CATRRPGVNEQFF.

This clonotype was counted a few times. The rearrangement uses TRBV2 and TRBJ1-2, with D possibly being TRBD1 (5 bases). The CDR3 contains 15 residues. The V and J ends lost 4 bases and 4 bases respectively, with 16 bases between them. Germline V lookup: CDR1 SNHLY, CDR2 FYNNEI. The CDR3 nucleotides are TGTGCCAGCAGTGCGGAAGTAACAGGAGCCTATGGCTACACCTTC. This encodes CASSAEVTGAYGYTF.

V and J are TRBV20-1 and TRBJ2-1, with a weak D call TRBD2 (6 bases). V was shortened by 0 bases and J by 8 bases, with 23 bases between the two germline ends. The CDR3 runs 17 residues. In germline, CDR1 is DFQATT, CDR2 SNEGSKA (reference sequence). Here the CDR3 reads CSARDRSSGKSLDEQFF. CDR3 coding DNA: TGCAGTGCTAGAGATCGGAGTAGCGGCAAATCTTTGGATGAGCAGTTCTTC.

This clonotype was detected many times. J is TRBJ2-3 and V is TRBV6-5; TRBD2 aligns across 8 bases. V lost 4 bases to trimming and J lost 4 bases; unmatched junction nucleotides: 10. This CDR3 has 16 amino acids. CDR1 MNHEY and CDR2 SVGAGI come from the germline V gene. The CDR3 protein is CASSSRSSGPPDTQYF. The CDR3 DNA sequence: TGTGCCAGCAGTTCCAGGTCTAGCGGGCCCCCAGATACGCAGTATTTT.

The DNA of the CDR3 is TGTGCCAGCAGCTACCCTGGGGCTCAGAATGAGCAGTTCTTC. Its protein product is CASSYPGAQNEQFF. The chain carries TRBV28 and TRBJ2-1; weak D call: TRBD1 (5 bases). The CDR3 sequence is 14 residues long. Trimming shortened V by 6 bases and J by 7 bases, and 16 bases separated the two germline ends. The germline CDR1 and CDR2 sequences are MDHEN and SYDVKM.

The chain employs TRBV6-1 and TRBJ2-1; D may be TRBD2 (6 bases). CDR1 and CDR2 from the germline V gene are MNHNS and SASEGT. The CDR3 consists of 17 residues. Deletions cut 5 bases from V and 2 bases from J, with 19 bases between. CDR3: CASSPREPGLAYNEQFF. The CDR3 DNA is TGTGCCAGCAGTCCTCGCGAGCCGGGACTTGCCTACAATGAGCAGTTCTTC.